One and the same sample provided the 14 T cell receptor beta chains below, sequenced in a study of T cell clonality in common variable immunodeficiency. Study observations and caveats: In common variable immunodeficiency, TCR beta chains reportedly carried fewer deletions and N-nucleotide insertions.

Assay used: immunoSEQ multiplex PCR; TCRdb lists only in-frame clones, some missing. This sample includes roughly 20,000 clones with no singletons; its ten biggest clones take up under 3%. Antigens for these TCRs are unknown. The material sequenced was peripheral blood mononuclear cells. Every receptor here comes from a human donor with common variable immunodeficiency.

This clone is medium-sized (0.01 to 0.1%) in the sample. This chain's CDR3 is CASSPTDRAYSNQPQHF. Partial CDR3 DNA: TGTGCCAGCAGCCCGACTGACAGAGCCTATAGCAATCAGCCC. The J gene is TRBJ1-5, the V gene TRBV4-2; weak D call: TRBD1 (5 bases). The CDR3 goes on 3 residues after the read ends, and that part is filled in from the germline J gene. In germline, CDR1 is LGHNA, CDR2 YNFKEQ. There are 17 residues in the CDR3. V lost 4 bases to trimming and J lost 0 bases, with 16 bases between them.

Remarks on this clone: The sequence runs out 3 residues before the end of the CDR3; the remainder is reconstructed from the germline J gene. The rearrangement links TRBV7-6 to TRBJ1-5; tentatively, D is TRBD1 (6 bases). Trimming left V 4 bases short and J 4 bases short, with 17 bases between. Germline-derived CDR1 and CDR2 are SGHVS and FNYEAQ. The CDR3 runs to 16 residues. CDR3 amino acids: CASSSVAGQTNQPQHF. The CDR3 DNA, read in part, is TGTGCCAGCAGCTCCGTGGCCGGACAGACGAATCAGCCC.

This clone was detected many times. With the read ending 3 residues before the CDR3 end, the germline J gene is used to fill in that end. The rearrangement links TRBV10-3 to TRBJ2-1, with 8 bases matching TRBD1. This CDR3 contains 14 residues. CDR1 is ENHRY and CDR2 is SYGVKD in the germline V gene. V was clipped by 6 bases and J by 6 bases; unmatched bases: 7. CDR3 sequence reads: CAIRTDREINEQFF. CDR3 DNA (partial): TGTGCCATCAGGACGGACAGGGAGATCAATGAG.

A note on this clone: The read ends 3 residues shy of where the CDR3 ends; the end is completed using the germline J gene. This chain joins TRBV5-3 and TRBJ2-1; the match to TRBD2 covers 10 bases. TRBV5-3 falls under the ORF class, with uncertain function. The CDR3 is made up of 17 amino acids. The J segment lost 1 base and the V segment lost 3 bases, leaving 7 bases of the junction unmatched. The DNA read from the CDR3 is TGTGCCAGAAGCTCGTCTAGCGGGAGCATATCCTACAATGAG. This translates into CARSSSSGSISYNE. The whole CDR3 is CARSSSSGSISYNEQFF.

A few counts support this clone. The observed sequence ends 3 residues before the CDR3 terminus, with the missing tail filled in from the germline J gene. The chain employs TRBV6-2 or TRBV6-3 and TRBJ2-3; a weak D match, TRBD2 (5 bases). The CDR3 spans 16 residues. Germline V gene sequence: CDR1 MNHEY, CDR2 SVGEGT. V was shortened by 8 bases and J by 3 bases, with 21 bases between the two germline ends. The CDR3 spells CASLDGLALGTDTQYF. CDR3 DNA, as far as it was read: TGTGCCAGCCTAGACGGTCTAGCACTAGGGACAGATACG.

This clone was observed a few times. The DNA ends 3 residues before the CDR3 does, and the rest of the CDR3 is filled in from the germline J gene. The chain recombines TRBV19 with TRBJ2-5, with D possibly TRBD1 on 6 matching bases. Trimming shortened V by 5 bases and J by 4 bases, and 8 bases separated the two germline ends. The CDR3 runs 12 residues. Germline V gene sequence: CDR1 LNHDA, CDR2 SQIVND (reference sequence). Partial CDR3 DNA: TGTGCCAGTAGTGCCAGGGGAGAGACC. Its protein is CASSARGET. The complete CDR3 protein is CASSARGETQYF.

As for this clone: The CDR3 extends 3 residues past the end of the read, so its final part is completed from the germline J gene. V gene TRBV19 combines with J gene TRBJ1-1; possibly TRBD1 for D (5 bases). The CDR3 consists of 15 residues. Trimming removed 3 bases from V and 0 bases from J, with 11 bases in between. Germline CDR1 LNHDA, CDR2 SQIVND (reference sequence). The CDR3 spells CASSIQGGMNTEAFF. The CDR3 bases that were read are TGTGCCAGTAGTATCCAGGGAGGGATGAACACTGAA.

This clone rates as medium-sized. The read finishes 3 residues shy of the CDR3 end, and the germline J gene is used to complete it. The chain recombines TRBV6-4 with TRBJ2-3, with 10 bases fitting TRBD2. Germline V gene sequence: CDR1 MRHNA, CDR2 SNTAGT. The J segment lost 4 bases and the V segment lost 2 bases, leaving 3 bases of the junction unmatched. There are 15 residues in the CDR3. Incomplete CDR3 DNA: TGTGCCAGCAGTGACGCTAGCGGGAGATCAGATACG. It specifies CASSDASGRSDT. The full CDR3 protein reads CASSDASGRSDTQYF.

This clone was seen only a few times. The read ends 3 residues shy of where the CDR3 ends; the end is completed using the germline J gene. The chain is built from TRBV18 and TRBJ1-2, with 7 bases lining up with TRBD1. This CDR3 contains 12 residues. Germline loops: CDR1 KGHSH, CDR2 LQKENI. CDR3 DNA (partial): TGTGCCAGCTCACCAGACAGGGAAGGC. Residues: CASSPDREG. Given in full, the CDR3 is CASSPDREGYTF.

Comment on this clone: The CDR3 end is not reached by the read, which stops 3 residues before it; the germline J gene fills it in. The V and J genes are TRBV6-1 and TRBJ2-3; no firm D call. CDR1 is MNHNS, CDR2 SASEGT, per germline. The CDR3 runs 15 residues. V was shortened by 0 bases and J by 3 bases, with 10 bases between the two germline ends. The CDR3 protein is CASSEASVLTDTQYF. Incomplete CDR3 DNA: TGTGCCAGCAGTGAAGCTAGTGTGCTGACAGATACG.

This clone was observed a handful of times. The CDR3 goes on 3 residues after the read ends, and that part is filled in from the germline J gene. This chain joins TRBV29-1 and TRBJ1-4; 7 bases match TRBD1. From germline, CDR1 is SQVTM and CDR2 ANQGSEA. V lost 7 bases and J lost 8; bases outside the gene matches: 4. This CDR3 region has 11 residues. CDR3 sequence reads: CSGQGGEKLFF. The CDR3 DNA, read in part, is TGCAGCGGACAGGGAGGGGAAAAA.

Details on this clone: The CDR3 goes on 3 residues after the read ends, and that part is filled in from the germline J gene. The V and J genes are TRBV18 and TRBJ1-1; TRBD1 might be the D (6 bases). Per the germline V gene, CDR1 is KGHSH and CDR2 is LQKENI. With 3 bases removed from V and 4 bases from J, the gap between germline ends came to 9 bases. The CDR3 length is 13 residues. This CDR3 is CASSPRGGTEAFF. The sequenced part of the CDR3 DNA is TGTGCCAGCTCACCTAGGGGGGGCACTGAA. Filled out from reference TRBV18 and TRBJ1-1, the complete variable domain reads NAGVMQNPRHLVRRRGQEARLRCSPMKGHSHVYWYRQLPEEGLKFMVYLQKENIIDESGMPKERFSAEFPKEGPSILRIQQVVRGDSAAYFCASSPRGGTEAFFGQGTRLTVV.

A word on this clone: The read ends 3 residues before the CDR3 terminus; that terminus is restored from the germline J gene. The rearrangement links TRBV18 to TRBJ1-6; 9 bases match TRBD1. Trimming removed 4 bases from V and 8 bases from J; junction bases left unmatched: 3. This CDR3 contains 14 residues. Germline V gene sequence: CDR1 KGHSH, CDR2 LQKENI. The chain's CDR3 is CASSQRTGDSPLHF. The sequenced CDR3 bases are TGTGCCAGCTCACAACGGACAGGGGATTCACCC.

This clone is judged medium-sized. The read falls 3 residues short of the CDR3 end, and the missing part is taken from the germline J gene. The chain uses TRBV19 and TRBJ1-5; 10 nucleotides line up with TRBD1. Germline V gene sequence: CDR1 LNHDA, CDR2 SQIVND (reference sequence). Losses at the gene ends were 6 bases for V and 7 bases for J; bases not matched to a gene: 9. The CDR3 loop spans 15 amino acids. The CDR3 bases that were read are TGTGCCAGTAGCCAGACAGGGGGCTTAGGCCAGCCC. Its translation: CASSQTGGLGQP. The CDR3, in full, reads CASSQTGGLGQPQHF. Based on the CDR3 plus reference TRBV19 and TRBJ1-5, the full variable domain is DGGITQSPKYLFRKEGQNVTLSCEQNLNHDAMYWYRQDPGQGLRLIYYSQIVNDFQKGDIAEGYSVSREKKESFPLTVTSAQKNPTAFYLCASSQTGGLGQPQHFGDGTRLSIL.